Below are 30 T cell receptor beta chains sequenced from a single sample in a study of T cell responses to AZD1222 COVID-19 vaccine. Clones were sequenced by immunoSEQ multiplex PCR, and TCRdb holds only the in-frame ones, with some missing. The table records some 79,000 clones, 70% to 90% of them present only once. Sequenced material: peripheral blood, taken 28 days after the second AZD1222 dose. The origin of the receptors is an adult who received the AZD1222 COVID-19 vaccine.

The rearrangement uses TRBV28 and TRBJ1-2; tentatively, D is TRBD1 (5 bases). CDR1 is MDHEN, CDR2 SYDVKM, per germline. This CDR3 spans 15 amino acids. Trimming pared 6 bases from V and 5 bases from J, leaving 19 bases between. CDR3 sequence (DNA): TGTGCCAGCAGGACCCTGGGGCAGGGCTTATATGGCTACACCTTC. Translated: CASRTLGQGLYGYTF.

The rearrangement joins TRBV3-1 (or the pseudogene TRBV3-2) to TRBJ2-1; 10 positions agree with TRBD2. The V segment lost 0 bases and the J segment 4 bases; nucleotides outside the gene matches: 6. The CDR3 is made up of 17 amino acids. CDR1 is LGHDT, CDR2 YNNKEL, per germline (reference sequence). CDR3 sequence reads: CASSQDLGLAEYNEQFF. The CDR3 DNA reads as TGTGCCAGCAGCCAAGATCTTGGACTAGCGGAATACAATGAGCAGTTCTTC.

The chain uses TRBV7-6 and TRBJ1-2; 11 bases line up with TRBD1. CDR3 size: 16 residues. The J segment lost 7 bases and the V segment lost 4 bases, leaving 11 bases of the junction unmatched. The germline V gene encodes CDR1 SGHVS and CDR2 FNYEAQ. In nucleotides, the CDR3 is TGTGCCAGCAGCTCTGGGACAGGGGGGGGATCTGTTGGCTACACCTTC. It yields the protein CASSSGTGGGSVGYTF.

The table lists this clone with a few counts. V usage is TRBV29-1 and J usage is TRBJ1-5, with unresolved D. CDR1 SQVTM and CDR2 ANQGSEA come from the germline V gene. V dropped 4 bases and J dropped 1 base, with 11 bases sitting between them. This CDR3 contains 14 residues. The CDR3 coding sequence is TGCAGCGTTGCGGGGAGTTCGAGCAATCAGCCCCAGCATTTT. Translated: CSVAGSSSNQPQHF. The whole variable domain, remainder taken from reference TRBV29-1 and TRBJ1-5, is SAVISQKPSRDICQRGTSLTIQCQVDSQVTMMFWYRQQPGQSLTLIATANQGSEATYESGFVIDKFPISRPNLTFSTLTVSNMSPEDSSIYLCSVAGSSSNQPQHFGDGTRLSIL.

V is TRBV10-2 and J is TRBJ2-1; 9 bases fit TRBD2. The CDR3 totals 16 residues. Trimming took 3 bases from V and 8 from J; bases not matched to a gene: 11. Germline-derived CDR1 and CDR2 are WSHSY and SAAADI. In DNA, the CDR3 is TGCGCCAGCAGTGACCGTGGGACTAGCTATTTCTATGAGCAGTTCTTC. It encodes CASSDRGTSYFYEQFF.

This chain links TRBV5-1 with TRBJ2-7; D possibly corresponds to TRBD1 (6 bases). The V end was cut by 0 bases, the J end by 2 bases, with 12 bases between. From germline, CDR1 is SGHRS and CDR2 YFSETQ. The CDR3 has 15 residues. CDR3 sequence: CASSLGGTSPYEQYF. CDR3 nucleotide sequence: TGCGCCAGCAGCTTGGGGGGGACATCCCCCTACGAGCAGTACTTC. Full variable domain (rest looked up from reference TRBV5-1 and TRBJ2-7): KAGVTQTPRYLIKTRGQQVTLSCSPISGHRSVSWYQQTPGQGLQFLFEYFSETQRNKGNFPGRFSGRQFSNSRSEMNVSTLELGDSALYLCASSLGGTSPYEQYFGPGTRLTVT.

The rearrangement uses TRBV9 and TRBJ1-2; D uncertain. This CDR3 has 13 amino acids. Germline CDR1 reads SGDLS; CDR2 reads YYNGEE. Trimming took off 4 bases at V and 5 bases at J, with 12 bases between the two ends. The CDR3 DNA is TGTGCCAGCAGCCCTAATATGGAATATGGCTACACCTTC. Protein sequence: CASSPNMEYGYTF.

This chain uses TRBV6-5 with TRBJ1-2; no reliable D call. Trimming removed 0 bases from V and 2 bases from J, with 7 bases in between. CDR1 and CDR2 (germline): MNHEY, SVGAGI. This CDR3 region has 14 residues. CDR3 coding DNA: TGTGCCAGCAGTTACTCGACGGGGAACTATGGCTACACCTTC. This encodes CASSYSTGNYGYTF.

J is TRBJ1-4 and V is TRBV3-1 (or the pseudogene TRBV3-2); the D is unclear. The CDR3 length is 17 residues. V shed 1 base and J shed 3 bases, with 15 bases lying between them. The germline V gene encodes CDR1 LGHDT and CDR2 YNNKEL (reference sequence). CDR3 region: CASSQGGRVVSNEKLFF. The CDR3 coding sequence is TGTGCCAGCAGCCAAGGAGGACGGGTCGTGTCTAATGAAAAACTGTTTTTT.

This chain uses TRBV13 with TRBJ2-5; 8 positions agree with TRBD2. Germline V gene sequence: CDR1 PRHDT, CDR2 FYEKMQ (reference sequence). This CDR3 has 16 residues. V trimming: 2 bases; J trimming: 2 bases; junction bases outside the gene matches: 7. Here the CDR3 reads CASSLRISGTQETQYF. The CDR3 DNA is TGTGCCAGCAGCTTACGTATTAGCGGGACACAAGAGACCCAGTACTTC.

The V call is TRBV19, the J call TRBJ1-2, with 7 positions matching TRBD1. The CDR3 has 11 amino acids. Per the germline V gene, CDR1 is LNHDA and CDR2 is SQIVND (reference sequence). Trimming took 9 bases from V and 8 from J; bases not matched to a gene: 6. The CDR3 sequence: CASQGVRGYTF. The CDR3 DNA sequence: TGTGCCAGCCAGGGGGTGAGGGGCTACACCTTC.

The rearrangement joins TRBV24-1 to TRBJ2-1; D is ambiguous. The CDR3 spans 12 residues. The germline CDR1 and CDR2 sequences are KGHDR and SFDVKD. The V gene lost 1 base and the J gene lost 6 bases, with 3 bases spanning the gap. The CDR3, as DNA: TGTGCCACCAGTGATTTCGGCAATGAGCAGTTCTTC. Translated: CATSDFGNEQFF.

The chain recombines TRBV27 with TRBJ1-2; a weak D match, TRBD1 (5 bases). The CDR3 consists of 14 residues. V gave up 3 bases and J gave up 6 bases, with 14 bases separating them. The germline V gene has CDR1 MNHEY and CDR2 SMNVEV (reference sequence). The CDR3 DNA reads TGTGCCAGCAGTTTGAGCCAGGGTACCAATGGCTACACCTTC. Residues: CASSLSQGTNGYTF.

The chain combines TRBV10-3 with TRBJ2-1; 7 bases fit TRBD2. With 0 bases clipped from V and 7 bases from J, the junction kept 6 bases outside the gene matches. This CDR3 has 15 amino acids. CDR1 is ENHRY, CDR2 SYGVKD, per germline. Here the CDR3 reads CAISESREDENEQFF. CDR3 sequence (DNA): TGTGCCATCAGTGAGTCTCGGGAGGACGAGAATGAGCAGTTCTTC.

The CDR3 DNA reads TGTGCCAGCTCACCTTTCCGGGACAGGGACAATGAGCAGTTCTTC. It encodes CASSPFRDRDNEQFF. This chain connects TRBV18 to TRBJ2-1; 9 nucleotides line up with TRBD1. Germline assignment: CDR1 KGHSH and CDR2 LQKENI. With V trimmed by 3 bases and J by 5 bases, 5 bases remained unmatched. This CDR3 comprises 15 residues.

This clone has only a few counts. The CDR3 region is CASSEQGTPQPQHF. In nucleotides, the CDR3 is TGTGCCAGCAGTGAGCAGGGCACGCCTCAGCCCCAGCATTTT. J is TRBJ1-5 and V is TRBV2; TRBD1 might be the D (5 bases). Germline values: CDR1 SNHLY, CDR2 FYNNEI. This CDR3 has 14 amino acids. The V gene lost 3 bases and the J gene lost 6 bases, with 12 bases spanning the gap.

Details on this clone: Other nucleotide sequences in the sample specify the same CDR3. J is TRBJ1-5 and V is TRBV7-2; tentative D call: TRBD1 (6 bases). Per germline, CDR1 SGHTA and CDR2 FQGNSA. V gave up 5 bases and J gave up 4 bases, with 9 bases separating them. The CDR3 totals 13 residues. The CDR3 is CASSPRGNQPQHF. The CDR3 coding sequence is TGTGCCAGCAGCCCAAGGGGGAATCAGCCCCAGCATTTT.

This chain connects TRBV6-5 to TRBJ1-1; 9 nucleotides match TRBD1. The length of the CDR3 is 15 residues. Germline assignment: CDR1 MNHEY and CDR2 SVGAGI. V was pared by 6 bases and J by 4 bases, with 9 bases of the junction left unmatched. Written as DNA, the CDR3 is TGTGCCAGCAGCTACGTTGGACAGGGGACCACTGAAGCTTTCTTT. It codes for CASSYVGQGTTEAFF.

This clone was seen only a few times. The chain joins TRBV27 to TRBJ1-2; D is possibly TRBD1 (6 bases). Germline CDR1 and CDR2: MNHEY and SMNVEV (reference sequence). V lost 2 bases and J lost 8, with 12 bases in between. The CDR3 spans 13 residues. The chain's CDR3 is CASSLRPGDGYTF. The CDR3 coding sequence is TGTGCCAGCAGTTTAAGACCAGGGGACGGCTACACCTTC.

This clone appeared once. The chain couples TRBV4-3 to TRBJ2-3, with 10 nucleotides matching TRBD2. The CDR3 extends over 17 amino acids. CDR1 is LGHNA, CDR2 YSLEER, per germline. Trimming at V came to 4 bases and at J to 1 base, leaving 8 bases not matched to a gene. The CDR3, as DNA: TGCGCCAGCAGCCGTAGCGGGGGGCTCTCGGGCACAGATACGCAGTATTTT. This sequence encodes CASSRSGGLSGTDTQYF.

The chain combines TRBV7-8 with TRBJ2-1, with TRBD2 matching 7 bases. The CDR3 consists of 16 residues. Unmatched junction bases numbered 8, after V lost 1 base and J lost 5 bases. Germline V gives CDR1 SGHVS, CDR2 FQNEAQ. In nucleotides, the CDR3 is TGTGCCAGCAGCTTAGAGGAAGCCGGGACTAACAATGAGCAGTTCTTC. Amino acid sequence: CASSLEEAGTNNEQFF.

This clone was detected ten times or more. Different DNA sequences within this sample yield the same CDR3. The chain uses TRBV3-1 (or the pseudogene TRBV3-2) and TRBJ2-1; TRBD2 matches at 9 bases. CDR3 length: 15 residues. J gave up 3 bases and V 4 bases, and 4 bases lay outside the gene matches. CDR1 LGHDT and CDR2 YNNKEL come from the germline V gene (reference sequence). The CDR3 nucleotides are TGTGCCAGCAGCCTATTAGCGGGAGTCTACAATGAGCAGTTCTTC. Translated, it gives CASSLLAGVYNEQFF.

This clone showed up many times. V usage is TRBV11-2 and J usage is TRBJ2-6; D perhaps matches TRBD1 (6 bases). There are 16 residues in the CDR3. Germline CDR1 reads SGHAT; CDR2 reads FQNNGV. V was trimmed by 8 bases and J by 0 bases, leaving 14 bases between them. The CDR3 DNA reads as TGTGCCAGCGGCGGTTGGACAGCCTCTGGGGCCAACGTCCTGACTTTC. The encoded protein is CASGGWTASGANVLTF.

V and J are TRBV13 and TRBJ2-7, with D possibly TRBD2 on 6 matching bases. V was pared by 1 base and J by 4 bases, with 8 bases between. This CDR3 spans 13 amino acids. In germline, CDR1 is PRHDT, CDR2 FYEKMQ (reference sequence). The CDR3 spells CASSLARGYEQYF. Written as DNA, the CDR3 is TGTGCCAGCAGCTTAGCCCGGGGGTACGAGCAGTACTTC.

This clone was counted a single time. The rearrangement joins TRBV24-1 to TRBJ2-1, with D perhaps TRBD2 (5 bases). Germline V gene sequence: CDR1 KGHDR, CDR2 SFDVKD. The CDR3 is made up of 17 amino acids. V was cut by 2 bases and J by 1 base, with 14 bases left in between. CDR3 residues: CATSDSKGPGSYNEQFF. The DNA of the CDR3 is TGTGCCACCAGTGATTCAAAGGGCCCGGGGTCCTACAATGAGCAGTTCTTC.

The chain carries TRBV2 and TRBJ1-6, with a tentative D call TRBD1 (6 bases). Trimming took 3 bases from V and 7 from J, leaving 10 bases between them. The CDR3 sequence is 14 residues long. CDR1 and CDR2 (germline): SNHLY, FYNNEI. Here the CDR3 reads CASSDTGSNSPLHF. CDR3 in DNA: TGTGCCAGCAGTGATACAGGGAGCAATTCACCCCTCCACTTT.

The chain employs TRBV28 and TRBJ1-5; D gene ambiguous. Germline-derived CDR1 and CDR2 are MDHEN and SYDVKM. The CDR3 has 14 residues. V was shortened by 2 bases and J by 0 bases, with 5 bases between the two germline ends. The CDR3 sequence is CASSLEGSNQPQHF. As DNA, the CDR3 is TGTGCCAGCAGTTTAGAGGGTAGCAATCAGCCCCAGCATTTT. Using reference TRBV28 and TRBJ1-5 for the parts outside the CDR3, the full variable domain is DVKVTQSSRYLVKRTGEKVFLECVQDMDHENMFWYRQDPGLGLRLIYFSYDVKMKEKGDIPEGYSVSREKKERFSLILESASTNQTSMYLCASSLEGSNQPQHFGDGTRLSIL.

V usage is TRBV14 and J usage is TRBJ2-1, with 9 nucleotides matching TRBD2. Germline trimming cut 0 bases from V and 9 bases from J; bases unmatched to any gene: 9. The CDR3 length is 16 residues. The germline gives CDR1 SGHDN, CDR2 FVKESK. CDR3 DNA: TGTGCCAGCAGCCAAGAGGTCGGGACTAGCACGGGTGAGCAGTTCTTC. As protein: CASSQEVGTSTGEQFF.

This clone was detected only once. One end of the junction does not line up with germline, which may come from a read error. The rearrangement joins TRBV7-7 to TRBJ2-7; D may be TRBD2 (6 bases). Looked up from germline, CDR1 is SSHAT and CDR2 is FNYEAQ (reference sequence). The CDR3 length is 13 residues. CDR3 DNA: TGTGCTAGCAGCTTAGCGCGGGAAAACGAGCAGTACTTC. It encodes CASSLARENEQYF.

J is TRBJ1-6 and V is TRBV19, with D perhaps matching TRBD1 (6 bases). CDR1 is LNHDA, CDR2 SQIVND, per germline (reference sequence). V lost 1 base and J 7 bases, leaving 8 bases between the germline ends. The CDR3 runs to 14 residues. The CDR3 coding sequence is TGTGCCAGTAGTATAGGGGACACCAATTCACCCCTCCACTTT. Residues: CASSIGDTNSPLHF.